This TCR beta chain was documented in a study of blood T cell repertoires in COVID-19. Generated by immunoSEQ multiplex PCR, the TCRdb table keeps only in-frame clones and is missing some. The data contain hundreds of thousands of clones, 87% of them seen just once; the ten biggest clones take up about 2%. CDR1 is KGHSH, CDR2 LQKENI, per germline. The CDR3 runs to 17 residues. Trimming removed 7 bases from V and 7 bases from J; junction bases left unmatched: 16. The chain links TRBV18 to TRBJ2-1; 10 bases are shared with TRBD1. This sequence was found in a woman aged 50 to 60 who had recovered from COVID-19. The sequencing sample was made of peripheral blood. CDR3 residues: CASLSPVGDRGLNEQFF. The CDR3 nucleotides read TGTGCCAGCTTATCACCAGTGGGGGACAGGGGTCTGAATGAGCAGTTCTTC.